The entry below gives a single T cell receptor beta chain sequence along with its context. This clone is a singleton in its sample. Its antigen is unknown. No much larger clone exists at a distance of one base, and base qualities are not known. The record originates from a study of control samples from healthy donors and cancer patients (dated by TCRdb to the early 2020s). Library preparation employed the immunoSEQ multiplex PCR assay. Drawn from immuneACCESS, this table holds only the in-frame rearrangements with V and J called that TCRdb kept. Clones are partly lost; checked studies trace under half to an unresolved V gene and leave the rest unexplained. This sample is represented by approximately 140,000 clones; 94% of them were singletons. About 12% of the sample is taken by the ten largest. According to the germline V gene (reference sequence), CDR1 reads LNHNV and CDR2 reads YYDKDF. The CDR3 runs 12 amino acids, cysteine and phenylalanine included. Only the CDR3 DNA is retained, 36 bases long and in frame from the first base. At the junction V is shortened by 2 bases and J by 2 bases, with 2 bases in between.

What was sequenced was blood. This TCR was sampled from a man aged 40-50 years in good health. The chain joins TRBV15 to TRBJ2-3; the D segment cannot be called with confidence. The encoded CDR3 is CATSRNTDTQYF. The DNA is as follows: TGTGCCACCAGCAGAAACACAGATACGCAGTATTTT.